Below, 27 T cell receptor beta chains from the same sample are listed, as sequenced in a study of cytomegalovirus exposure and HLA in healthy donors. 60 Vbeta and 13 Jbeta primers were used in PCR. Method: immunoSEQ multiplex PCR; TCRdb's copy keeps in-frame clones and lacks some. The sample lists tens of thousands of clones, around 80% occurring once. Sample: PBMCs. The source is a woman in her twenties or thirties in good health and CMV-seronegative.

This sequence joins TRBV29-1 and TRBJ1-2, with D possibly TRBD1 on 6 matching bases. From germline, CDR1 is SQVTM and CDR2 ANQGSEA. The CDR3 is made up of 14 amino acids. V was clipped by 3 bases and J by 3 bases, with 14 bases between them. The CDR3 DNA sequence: TGCAGCGTTGAGGGGGGGGCGCCCGACTATGGCTACACCTTC. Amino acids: CSVEGGAPDYGYTF.

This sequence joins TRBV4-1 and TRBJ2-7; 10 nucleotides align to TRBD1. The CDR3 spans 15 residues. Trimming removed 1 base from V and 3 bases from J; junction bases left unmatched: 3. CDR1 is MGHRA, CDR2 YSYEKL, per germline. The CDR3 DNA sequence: TGCGCCAGCAGCCAAGGACAGGGGGCGATCTACGAGCAGTACTTC. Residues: CASSQGQGAIYEQYF.

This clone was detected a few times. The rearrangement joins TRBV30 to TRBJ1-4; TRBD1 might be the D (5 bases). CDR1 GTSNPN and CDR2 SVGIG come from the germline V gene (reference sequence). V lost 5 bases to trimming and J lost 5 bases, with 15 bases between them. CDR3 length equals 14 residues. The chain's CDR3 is CAWGTGVINEKLFF. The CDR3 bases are TGTGCCTGGGGGACGGGAGTAATAAATGAAAAACTGTTTTTT.

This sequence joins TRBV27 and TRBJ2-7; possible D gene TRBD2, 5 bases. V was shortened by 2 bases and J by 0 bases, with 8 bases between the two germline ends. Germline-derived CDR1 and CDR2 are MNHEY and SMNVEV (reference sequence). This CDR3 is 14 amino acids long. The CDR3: CASSLERDSYEQYF. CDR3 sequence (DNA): TGTGCCAGCAGTTTAGAGAGGGACTCCTACGAGCAGTACTTC.

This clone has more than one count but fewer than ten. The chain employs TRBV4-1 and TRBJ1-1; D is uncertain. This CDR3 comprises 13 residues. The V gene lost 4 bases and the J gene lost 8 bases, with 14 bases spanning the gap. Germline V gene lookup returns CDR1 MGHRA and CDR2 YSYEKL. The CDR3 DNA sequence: TGCGCCAGCAGCCTCTGGGCGGGCGGGGAAGCTTTCTTT. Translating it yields CASSLWAGGEAFF.

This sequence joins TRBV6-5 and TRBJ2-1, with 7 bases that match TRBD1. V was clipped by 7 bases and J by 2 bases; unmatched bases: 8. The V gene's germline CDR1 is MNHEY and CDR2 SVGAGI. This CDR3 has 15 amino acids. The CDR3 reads CASTRRTGAYNEQFF. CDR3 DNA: TGTGCCAGCACACGGCGGACAGGAGCCTACAATGAGCAGTTCTTC.

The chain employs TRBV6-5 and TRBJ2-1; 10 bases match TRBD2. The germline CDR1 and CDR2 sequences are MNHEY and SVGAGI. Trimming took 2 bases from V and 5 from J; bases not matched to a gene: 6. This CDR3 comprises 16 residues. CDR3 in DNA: TGTGCCAGCAGTTACCCTGTAGCGGGGGGCCACAATGAGCAGTTCTTC. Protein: CASSYPVAGGHNEQFF.

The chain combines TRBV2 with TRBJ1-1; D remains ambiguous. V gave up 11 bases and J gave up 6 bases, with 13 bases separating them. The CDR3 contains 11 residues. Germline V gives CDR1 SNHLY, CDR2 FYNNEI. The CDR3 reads CAGGRGSEAFF. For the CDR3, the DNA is TGTGCCGGAGGCCGGGGATCTGAAGCTTTCTTT.

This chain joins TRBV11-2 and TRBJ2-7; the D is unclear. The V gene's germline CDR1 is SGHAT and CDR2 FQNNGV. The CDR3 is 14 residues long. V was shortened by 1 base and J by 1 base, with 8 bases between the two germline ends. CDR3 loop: CASSLASISYEQYF. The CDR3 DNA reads TGTGCCAGCAGCTTAGCCAGTATATCCTACGAGCAGTACTTC.

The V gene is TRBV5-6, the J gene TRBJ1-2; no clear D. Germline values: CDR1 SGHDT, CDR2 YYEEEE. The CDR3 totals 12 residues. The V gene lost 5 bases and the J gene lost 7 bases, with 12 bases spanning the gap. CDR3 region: CASRRQRTGYTF. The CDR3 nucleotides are TGTGCCAGCAGGCGTCAGCGAACTGGCTACACCTTC.

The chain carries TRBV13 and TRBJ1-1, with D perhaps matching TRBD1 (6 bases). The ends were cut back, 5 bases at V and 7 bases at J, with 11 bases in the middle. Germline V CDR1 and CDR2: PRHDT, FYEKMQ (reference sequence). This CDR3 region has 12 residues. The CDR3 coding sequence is TGTGCCAGCAGCGTACAGGGCTTTGAAGCTTTCTTT. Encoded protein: CASSVQGFEAFF.

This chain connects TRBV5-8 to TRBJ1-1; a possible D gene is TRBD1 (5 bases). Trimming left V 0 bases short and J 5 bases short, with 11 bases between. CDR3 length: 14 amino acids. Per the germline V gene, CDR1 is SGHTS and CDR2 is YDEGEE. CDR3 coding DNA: TGTGCCAGCAGCTTGGGTAGGGGCACGACTGAAGCTTTCTTT. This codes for CASSLGRGTTEAFF. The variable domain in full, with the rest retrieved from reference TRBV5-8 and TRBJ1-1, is EAGVTQSPTHLIKTRGQQATLRCSPISGHTSVYWYQQALGLGLQFLLWYDEGEERNRGNFPPRFSGRQFPNYSSELNVNALELEDSALYLCASSLGRGTTEAFFGQGTRLTVV.

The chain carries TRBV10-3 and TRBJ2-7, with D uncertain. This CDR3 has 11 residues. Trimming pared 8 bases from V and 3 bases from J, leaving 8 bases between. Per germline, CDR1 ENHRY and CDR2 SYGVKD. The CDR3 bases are TGTGCCATCGGAACAGACTACGAGCAGTACTTC. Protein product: CAIGTDYEQYF.

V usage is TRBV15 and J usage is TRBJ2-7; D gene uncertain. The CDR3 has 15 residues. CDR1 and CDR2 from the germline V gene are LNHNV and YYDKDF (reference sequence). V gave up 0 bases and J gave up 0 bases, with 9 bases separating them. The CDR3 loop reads CATSRDVSGSYEQYF. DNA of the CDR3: TGTGCCACCAGCAGAGATGTATCCGGCTCCTACGAGCAGTACTTC.

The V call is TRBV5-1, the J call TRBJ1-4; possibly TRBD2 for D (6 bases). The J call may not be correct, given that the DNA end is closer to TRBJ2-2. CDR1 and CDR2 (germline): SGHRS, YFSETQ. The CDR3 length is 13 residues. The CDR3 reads CASSLQGGMELFF. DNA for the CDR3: TGCGCCAGCAGCTTGCAGGGAGGAATGGAGCTGTTTTTT.

The CDR3 bases are TGTGCCAGCAGTGACTCGACTAGCGGGTATCCACTAGAGCAGTTCTTC. Translation: CASSDSTSGYPLEQFF. The rearrangement uses TRBV6-4 and TRBJ2-1; the match to TRBD2 covers 10 bases. The length of the CDR3 is 16 residues. The V gene end was trimmed by 0 bases and the J gene end by 10 bases; junction bases not matched to a gene: 9. In germline, CDR1 is MRHNA, CDR2 SNTAGT.

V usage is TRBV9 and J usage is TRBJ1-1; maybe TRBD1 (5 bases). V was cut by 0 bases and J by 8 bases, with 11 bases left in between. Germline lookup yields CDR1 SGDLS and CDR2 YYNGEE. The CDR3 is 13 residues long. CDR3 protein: CASSVAGGDEAFF. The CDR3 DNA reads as TGTGCCAGCAGCGTAGCTGGGGGGGACGAAGCTTTCTTT.

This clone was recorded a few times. The CDR3: CASSEASGGAYNEQFF. The CDR3 region has the DNA TGTGCCAGCAGTGAAGCAAGCGGGGGGGCTTACAATGAGCAGTTCTTC. V gene TRBV6-1 combines with J gene TRBJ2-1; 10 bases agree with TRBD2. CDR3 length equals 16 residues. CDR1 MNHNS and CDR2 SASEGT come from the germline V gene. The J segment lost 4 bases and the V segment lost 0 bases, leaving 3 bases of the junction unmatched.

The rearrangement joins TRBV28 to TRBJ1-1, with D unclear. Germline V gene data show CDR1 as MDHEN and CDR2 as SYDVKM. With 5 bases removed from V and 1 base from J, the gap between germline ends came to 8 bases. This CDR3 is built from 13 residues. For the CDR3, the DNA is TGTGCCAGCAGTGTAACAGCGAACACTGAAGCTTTCTTT. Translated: CASSVTANTEAFF.

CDR3 DNA: TGTGCCTGTACGACAGGGGGCTATTCACCCCTCCACTTT. It specifies CACTTGGYSPLHF. The J gene is TRBJ1-6, the V gene TRBV30, with 10 bases identical to TRBD1. The CDR3 spans 13 residues. CDR1 and CDR2 from the germline V gene are GTSNPN and SVGIG (reference sequence). V lost 6 bases to trimming and J lost 8 bases; unmatched junction nucleotides: 4.

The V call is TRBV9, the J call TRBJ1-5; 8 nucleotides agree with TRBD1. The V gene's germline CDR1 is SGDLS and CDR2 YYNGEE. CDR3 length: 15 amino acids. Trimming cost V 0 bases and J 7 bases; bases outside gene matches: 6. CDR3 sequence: CASSVGNRGEQPQHF. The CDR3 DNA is TGTGCCAGCAGCGTAGGGAACAGGGGGGAACAGCCCCAGCATTTT.

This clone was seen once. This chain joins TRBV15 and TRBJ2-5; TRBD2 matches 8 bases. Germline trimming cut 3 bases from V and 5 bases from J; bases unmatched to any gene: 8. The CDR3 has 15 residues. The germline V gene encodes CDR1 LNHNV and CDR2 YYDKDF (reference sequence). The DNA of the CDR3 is TGTGCCACCAGCAGGGACTACGGGGGGGCGGAGACCCAGTACTTC. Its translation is CATSRDYGGAETQYF. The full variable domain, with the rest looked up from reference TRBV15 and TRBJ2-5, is DAMVIQNPRYQVTQFGKPVTLSCSQTLNHNVMYWYQQKSSQAPKLLFHYYDKDFNNEADTPDNFQSRRPNTSFCFLDIRSPGLGDTAMYLCATSRDYGGAETQYFGPGTRLLVL.

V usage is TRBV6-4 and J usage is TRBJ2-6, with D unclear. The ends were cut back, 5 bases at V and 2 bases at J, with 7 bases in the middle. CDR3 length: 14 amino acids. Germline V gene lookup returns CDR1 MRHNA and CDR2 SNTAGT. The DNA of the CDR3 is TGTGCCAGCAGTCCCGCTACTGGGGCCAACGTCCTGACTTTC. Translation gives CASSPATGANVLTF.

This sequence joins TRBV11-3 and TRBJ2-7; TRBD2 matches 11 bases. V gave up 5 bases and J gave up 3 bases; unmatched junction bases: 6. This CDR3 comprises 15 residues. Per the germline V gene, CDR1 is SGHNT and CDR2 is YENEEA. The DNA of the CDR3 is TGTGCCAGCAGCGAAGGGACTAGCGGCCTCTACGAGCAGTACTTC. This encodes CASSEGTSGLYEQYF. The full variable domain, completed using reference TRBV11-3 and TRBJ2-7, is EAGVVQSPRYKIIEKKQPVAFWCNPISGHNTLYWYLQNLGQGPELLIRYENEEAVDDSQLPKDRFSAERLKGVDSTLKIQPAELGDSAVYLCASSEGTSGLYEQYFGPGTRLTVT.

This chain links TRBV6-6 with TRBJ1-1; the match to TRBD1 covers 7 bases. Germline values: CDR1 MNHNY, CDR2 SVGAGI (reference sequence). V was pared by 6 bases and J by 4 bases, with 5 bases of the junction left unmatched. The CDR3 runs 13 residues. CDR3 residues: CASSLTGFTEAFF. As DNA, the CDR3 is TGTGCCAGCAGCCTGACAGGGTTCACTGAAGCTTTCTTT.

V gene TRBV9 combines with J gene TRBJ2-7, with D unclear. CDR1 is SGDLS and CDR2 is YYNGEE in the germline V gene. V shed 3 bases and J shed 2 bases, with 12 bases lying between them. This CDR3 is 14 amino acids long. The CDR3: CASSERPSAYEQYF. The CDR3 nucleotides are TGTGCCAGCAGCGAACGCCCCTCAGCCTACGAGCAGTACTTC.

CDR3 nucleotide sequence: TGTGCCAGTCACAGGGGCGCGGGTGAAGCTTTCTTT. Amino acids: CASHRGAGEAFF. The chain employs TRBV6-6 and TRBJ1-1; 7 bases fit TRBD1. The CDR3 spans 12 residues. Trimming at V came to 9 bases and at J to 7 bases, leaving 8 bases not matched to a gene. CDR1 is MNHNY, CDR2 SVGAGI, per germline (reference sequence).